The clone carrying this T cell receptor (beta chain) was seen just once. Within the sample, other DNA sequences also encode this same CDR3. The data belong to a study of blood T cell repertoires in COVID-19. At the level of the study: Acute and convalescent COVID-19 samples came from the United States, Italy and Spain. Nucleic acid was either cDNA or gDNA, and it came from T cells, B-cell-depleted T cells, or PBMCs.

Original analysis: Researchers report that nucleated cell counts were estimated from reference gene primer amplification. Repertoires were generated with immunoSEQ multiplex PCR, while TCRdb's copy carries only in-frame clones and drops some. That table furnishes V, J and clone size, whereas the DNA furnished D and trimming. This sample has about 250,000 clones, with 88% found just once. V lost 5 bases and J 4 bases, leaving 6 bases between the germline ends. The germline CDR1 and CDR2 sequences are SGHTA and FQGNSA. The CDR3 is 12 amino acids. The origin of this receptor is a man older than 75 with acute or convalescent COVID-19. The chain uses TRBV7-2 and TRBJ2-1, with D uncertain. Sequencing input: peripheral blood. In nucleotides, the CDR3 is TGTGCCAGCAGCCCCTCGTACAATGAGCAGTTCTTC. It yields the protein CASSPSYNEQFF.